Presented here are 26 T cell receptor beta chains from one specimen sequenced in a study of blood T cell repertoires in COVID-19. Only in-frame clones appear in the TCRdb table, and some are missing; sequencing was by immunoSEQ multiplex PCR. The sample has tens of thousands of clones; around 85% are singletons. Sequencing input: peripheral blood. The receptors come from a human donor in a cohort sampled during active COVID-19.

The chain carries TRBV30 and TRBJ1-6; 8 bases line up with TRBD1. CDR3 length: 18 amino acids. Germline assignment: CDR1 GTSNPN and CDR2 SVGIG (reference sequence). Trimming removed 2 bases from V and 13 bases from J; junction bases left unmatched: 22. The CDR3 sequence: CAWSRNGQGVSSSAPLHF. The CDR3 DNA follows: TGTGCCTGGAGTCGAAACGGACAGGGCGTCTCTTCGTCAGCGCCCCTCCACTTT.

V gene TRBV6-5 combines with J gene TRBJ2-7, with a possible D match to TRBD2 (6 bases). CDR1 is MNHEY, CDR2 SVGAGI, per germline. Trimming shortened V by 6 bases and J by 4 bases, and 16 bases separated the two germline ends. The CDR3 totals 14 residues. CDR3 sequence: CASSNRGVGYEQYF. The CDR3 nucleotides read TGTGCCAGCAGCAACCGCGGGGTAGGGTACGAGCAGTACTTC.

The chain joins TRBV18 to TRBJ2-1; 7 bases match TRBD2. The V gene's germline CDR1 is KGHSH and CDR2 LQKENI. Trimming at V came to 2 bases and at J to 0 bases, leaving 7 bases not matched to a gene. This CDR3 is 17 amino acids long. Written as DNA, the CDR3 is TGTGCCAGCTCACCAGGGGACCGCGGGAGCTCCTACAATGAGCAGTTCTTC. It codes for CASSPGDRGSSYNEQFF.

This sequence joins TRBV7-8 and TRBJ2-7; D might be TRBD2 (6 bases). There are 15 residues in the CDR3. The germline V gene encodes CDR1 SGHVS and CDR2 FQNEAQ. Trimming shortened V by 2 bases and J by 2 bases, and 13 bases separated the two germline ends. The CDR3 spells CASSLTGRGAYEQYF. The CDR3 DNA is TGTGCCAGCAGCTTAACGGGGCGGGGAGCCTACGAGCAGTACTTC.

V is TRBV27 and J is TRBJ1-5, with D possibly TRBD1 on 6 matching bases. Per germline, CDR1 MNHEY and CDR2 SMNVEV (reference sequence). V was clipped by 1 base and J by 0 bases, with 13 bases between them. This CDR3 comprises 17 residues. CDR3 amino acids: CASSLLGGAGSNQPQHF. As DNA, the CDR3 is TGTGCCAGCAGTTTATTAGGGGGGGCGGGTAGCAATCAGCCCCAGCATTTT.

The chain employs TRBV11-1 and TRBJ2-2; the match to TRBD2 covers 7 bases. Germline trimming cut 1 base from V and 6 bases from J; bases unmatched to any gene: 8. The CDR3 extends over 16 amino acids. CDR1 and CDR2 from the germline V gene are SGHAT and FQDESV (reference sequence). DNA of the CDR3: TGTGCCAGCAGCTTAGTCGGCGGGAGTTTTGCCGGGGAGCTGTTTTTT. Translating it yields CASSLVGGSFAGELFF.

The chain uses TRBV6-8 and TRBJ2-2; a possible D gene is TRBD1 (6 bases). Germline CDR1 reads MNHGY; CDR2 reads SAAAGT. CDR3 length: 16 residues. Trimming shortened V by 2 bases and J by 1 base, and 11 bases separated the two germline ends. The CDR3 DNA reads TGTGCCAGCAGTTACAAGACAGGCAGGAACACCGGGGAGCTGTTTTTT. Its translation is CASSYKTGRNTGELFF.

This chain uses TRBV15 with TRBJ2-1, with TRBD1 matching over 11 bases. V shed 3 bases, J shed 0 bases, and the junction held 25 bases outside the gene matches. Germline V gene lookup returns CDR1 LNHNV and CDR2 YYDKDF (reference sequence). The CDR3 extends over 24 amino acids. The CDR3 loop is CATSRKPGQGVSLGETISYNEQFF. Here the CDR3 DNA reads TGTGCCACCAGCAGGAAGCCGGGACAGGGGGTCAGCTTGGGCGAAACAATCTCCTACAATGAGCAGTTCTTC.

The V call is TRBV2, the J call TRBJ1-6; perhaps TRBD1 as D (5 bases). The germline CDR1 and CDR2 sequences are SNHLY and FYNNEI. The length of the CDR3 is 14 residues. V was cut by 6 bases and J by 7 bases, with 13 bases left in between. CDR3 region: CASRTQGGNSPLHF. The CDR3 DNA is TGTGCCAGCAGGACCCAGGGAGGAAATTCACCCCTCCACTTT.

The chain carries TRBV6-5 and TRBJ2-7; TRBD1 agrees at 8 bases. Germline V gene data show CDR1 as MNHEY and CDR2 as SVGAGI. The V gene end was trimmed by 9 bases and the J gene end by 6 bases; junction bases not matched to a gene: 16. The length of the CDR3 is 15 residues. Here the CDR3 DNA reads TGTGCCAGTCTAAAAGAACGGACAGGGTGGGGCGAGCAGTACTTC. Protein product: CASLKERTGWGEQYF.

In DNA, the CDR3 is TGTGCCAGCTCACCTCTGGGGCAGGGGGCAAAAGAGACCCAGTACTTC. Translating gives CASSPLGQGAKETQYF. This chain joins TRBV18 and TRBJ2-5; the match to TRBD1 covers 8 bases. The V segment lost 3 bases and the J segment 3 bases; nucleotides outside the gene matches: 9. The CDR3 length is 16 residues. Germline V gene data show CDR1 as KGHSH and CDR2 as LQKENI.

CDR3 coding DNA: TGTGCCAGCAGCCTAAACTATGGCTACACCTTC. It translates to CASSLNYGYTF. The chain carries TRBV2 and TRBJ1-2; D call uncertain. The CDR3 length is 11 residues. V lost 6 bases and J 2 bases, leaving 4 bases between the germline ends. Germline V CDR1 and CDR2: SNHLY, FYNNEI.

V is TRBV7-9 and J is TRBJ2-2, with 11 nucleotides matching TRBD1. The CDR3 runs to 17 residues. Germline V gives CDR1 SEHNR, CDR2 FQNEAQ (reference sequence). V trimming: 4 bases; J trimming: 7 bases; junction bases outside the gene matches: 11. The CDR3 DNA sequence: TGTGCCAGCAGCTCCGGACAGGGGGCAAAGGGGGTCGGGGAGCTGTTTTTT. It is translated as CASSSGQGAKGVGELFF.

This chain uses TRBV5-1 with TRBJ2-2, with TRBD2 matching over 10 bases. CDR1 and CDR2 from the germline V gene are SGHRS and YFSETQ. V shed 4 bases, J shed 5 bases, and the junction held 5 bases outside the gene matches. CDR3 size: 15 residues. CDR3 bases: TGCGCCAGCAGCCTCACTAGCGGGACGACCGGGGAGCTGTTTTTT. It translates to CASSLTSGTTGELFF.

The chain links TRBV2 to TRBJ2-5; 12 bases map to TRBD2. Germline V gene lookup returns CDR1 SNHLY and CDR2 FYNNEI. CDR3 length: 15 residues. V lost 7 bases to trimming and J lost 5 bases; unmatched junction nucleotides: 8. CDR3 sequence reads: CASKPLAGGGETQYF. The CDR3 region has the DNA TGTGCCAGCAAGCCACTAGCGGGAGGTGGCGAGACCCAGTACTTC.

The genes are TRBV5-1 and TRBJ2-7; 9 bases fit TRBD1. Germline V gives CDR1 SGHRS, CDR2 YFSETQ. The CDR3 is 15 residues long. V lost 0 bases to trimming and J lost 5 bases; unmatched junction nucleotides: 6. This CDR3 is CASSLAGTGYDEQYF. The CDR3 nucleotides read TGCGCCAGCAGCTTGGCCGGGACAGGGTACGACGAGCAGTACTTC. The full variable domain, rest sourced from reference TRBV5-1 and TRBJ2-7, is KAGVTQTPRYLIKTRGQQVTLSCSPISGHRSVSWYQQTPGQGLQFLFEYFSETQRNKGNFPGRFSGRQFSNSRSEMNVSTLELGDSALYLCASSLAGTGYDEQYFGPGTRLTVT.

The V and J genes are TRBV7-9 and TRBJ2-1, with D tentatively TRBD2 (6 bases). V gave up 2 bases and J gave up 9 bases, with 29 bases separating them. The CDR3 totals 19 residues. Germline V CDR1 and CDR2: SEHNR, FQNEAQ (reference sequence). The CDR3 reads CASSLRGPKEGTSGSEQFF. The CDR3 region has the DNA TGTGCCAGCAGCTTAAGGGGCCCGAAAGAAGGGACTTCAGGATCTGAGCAGTTCTTC.

This clone was recorded only once. The rearrangement joins TRBV2 to TRBJ2-5, with unresolved D. In germline, CDR1 is SNHLY, CDR2 FYNNEI. Trimming shortened V by 3 bases and J by 2 bases, and 10 bases separated the two germline ends. The CDR3 totals 14 residues. CDR3 bases: TGTGCCAGCAGTGAGGGCAGGAAACAAGAGACCCAGTACTTC. Its protein product is CASSEGRKQETQYF.

This chain links TRBV28 with TRBJ2-3, with 7 bases that match TRBD2. This CDR3 comprises 16 residues. Germline V CDR1 and CDR2: MDHEN, SYDVKM. Trimming took 4 bases from V and 7 from J; bases not matched to a gene: 14. The CDR3: CASSSPGTTRGNTQYF. The DNA of the CDR3 is TGTGCCAGCAGTTCCCCCGGGACTACTCGCGGCAATACGCAGTATTTT.

In its sample, this clone was seen once. V and J are TRBV4-1 and TRBJ2-7; D may be TRBD1 (7 bases). The CDR3 runs to 16 residues. V was clipped by 1 base and J by 2 bases, with 15 bases between them. Germline loops: CDR1 MGHRA, CDR2 YSYEKL. The DNA of the CDR3 is TGCGCCAGCAGCCAAGGACCCGGGGGACAGCCCTACGAGCAGTACTTC. Amino acids: CASSQGPGGQPYEQYF.

The CDR3 sequence is CASSPATGGVSTGELFF. CDR3 nucleotide sequence: TGTGCCAGCTCACCAGCCACAGGGGGCGTTAGCACCGGGGAGCTGTTTTTT. The rearrangement uses TRBV18 and TRBJ2-2; 9 bases fit TRBD1. Trimming at V came to 2 bases and at J to 4 bases, leaving 8 bases not matched to a gene. Germline V lookup: CDR1 KGHSH, CDR2 LQKENI. The CDR3 has 17 residues. Based on the CDR3 plus reference TRBV18 and TRBJ2-2, the full variable domain is NAGVMQNPRHLVRRRGQEARLRCSPMKGHSHVYWYRQLPEEGLKFMVYLQKENIIDESGMPKERFSAEFPKEGPSILRIQQVVRGDSAAYFCASSPATGGVSTGELFFGEGSRLTVL.

The chain couples TRBV7-9 to TRBJ2-5, with 14 positions matching TRBD2. The CDR3 has 16 residues. Per the germline V gene, CDR1 is SEHNR and CDR2 is FQNEAQ (reference sequence). The ends lost 2 bases at V and 4 bases at J; junction bases unmatched: 3. CDR3 DNA sequence: TGTGCCAGCAGCTTACGACTAGCGGGAGGGGGAGAGACCCAGTACTTC. It is translated as CASSLRLAGGGETQYF.

The chain recombines TRBV27 with TRBJ1-5, with D unresolved. V was clipped by 4 bases and J by 6 bases, with 10 bases between them. Germline CDR1 reads MNHEY; CDR2 reads SMNVEV (reference sequence). The CDR3 loop spans 13 amino acids. The CDR3 protein is CASSYRESQPQHF. The CDR3 DNA follows: TGTGCCAGCAGTTACAGAGAGAGTCAGCCCCAGCATTTT.

This clone was counted only a few times. This chain links TRBV15 with TRBJ2-7, with a possible D match to TRBD2 (6 bases). CDR1 LNHNV and CDR2 YYDKDF come from the germline V gene (reference sequence). Trimming removed 0 bases from V and 0 bases from J, with 9 bases in between. The CDR3 is 15 residues long. This CDR3 reads CATSRDFGSSYEQYF. The DNA of the CDR3 is TGTGCCACCAGCAGAGATTTCGGGAGCTCCTACGAGCAGTACTTC.

The chain couples TRBV4-2 to TRBJ1-5; 9 positions match TRBD1. Trimming at V came to 0 bases and at J to 5 bases, leaving 8 bases not matched to a gene. This CDR3 region has 17 residues. From germline, CDR1 is LGHNA and CDR2 YNFKEQ. The CDR3 region is CASSQDLNRGQHQPQHF. The CDR3 DNA sequence: TGTGCCAGCAGCCAAGATCTTAACAGGGGGCAGCATCAGCCCCAGCATTTT.

The chain combines TRBV6-6 with TRBJ2-1, with a weak D call TRBD2 (5 bases). CDR3 length: 15 amino acids. V dropped 2 bases and J dropped 6 bases, with 14 bases sitting between them. CDR1 is MNHNY, CDR2 SVGAGI, per germline (reference sequence). CDR3 protein: CASSYLQSGTNEQFF. The CDR3, as DNA: TGTGCCAGCAGTTACCTACAGAGCGGTACCAATGAGCAGTTCTTC.